These T cell receptor beta chains were read from a single sample in a study of OX40 agonist ivuxolimab in advanced cancers. Measured with immunoSEQ multiplex PCR; TCRdb has only the in-frame clones, and not every one. There are tens of thousands of clones in the sample; 90% to 95% occur only once, and 1.1% lies in the top ten. Material: CD4+ or CD8+ T cells sorted from blood, obtained in a trial of the OX40 agonist ivuxolimab. Receptors originate from an adult with an advanced solid tumor such as melanoma, head and neck, liver or kidney cancer. CDR3s include the opening cysteine and the closing phenylalanine or tryptophan. The D gene is left open where the match is weak.

d_gene	v_gene	j_gene	CDR3nt	CDR3aa
-	TRBV6-5	TRBJ1-3	TGTGCCAGCAGCTTGAGTTTCTCTGGAAACACCATATATTTT	CASSLSFSGNTIYF
-	TRBV28	TRBJ1-5	TGTGCCAGCAGTCTACCCTCCCCGGGACACCTGTATCAGCCCCAGCATTTT	CASSLPSPGHLYQPQHF
TRBD2	TRBV9	TRBJ2-2	TGTGCCAGCAGCGCCGGGCGGGAGTACGGGGAGCTGTTTTTT	CASSAGREYGELFF
-	TRBV7-2	TRBJ2-7	TGTGCCAGCAGCTTAGCGTGGGCCTACGAGCAGTACTTC	CASSLAWAYEQYF
TRBD2	TRBV29-1	TRBJ2-2	TGCAGCGTTAGGACTAGCGGGGGGAACACCGGGGAGCTGTTTTTT	CSVRTSGGNTGELFF
TRBD2	TRBV19	TRBJ2-2	TGTGCCAGTAGTATAATCACGGGAGGAGGCGGGGAGCTGTTTTTT	CASSIITGGGGELFF
-	TRBV5-5	TRBJ1-2	TGTGCCAGCAGCCCGATGGGAGGTTCAGGCTACACCTTC	CASSPMGGSGYTF
-	TRBV11-2	TRBJ2-4	TGTGCCAGCAGCCAAGATCCGATAGGAATTCAGTACTTC	CASSQDPIGIQYF
TRBD1	TRBV4-2	TRBJ2-7	TGTGCCAGCAGCATTCCGGGACAGGGTTACTACGAGCAGTACTTC	CASSIPGQGYYEQYF
TRBD1	TRBV11-3	TRBJ1-2	TGTGCCAGCAGCTTAGCTCCCCGGACAGGGAGAGACGACTATGGCTACACCTTC	CASSLAPRTGRDDYGYTF